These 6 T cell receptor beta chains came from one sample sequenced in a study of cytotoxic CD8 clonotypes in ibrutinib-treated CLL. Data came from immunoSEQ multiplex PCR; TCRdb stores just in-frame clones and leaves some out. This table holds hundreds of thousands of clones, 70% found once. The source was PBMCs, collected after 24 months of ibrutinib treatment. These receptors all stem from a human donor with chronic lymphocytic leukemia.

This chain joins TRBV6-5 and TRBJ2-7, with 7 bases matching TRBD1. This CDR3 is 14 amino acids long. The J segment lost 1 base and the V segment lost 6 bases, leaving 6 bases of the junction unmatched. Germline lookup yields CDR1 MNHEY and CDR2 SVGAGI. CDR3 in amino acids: CASSPGGYSYEQYF. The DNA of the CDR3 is TGTGCCAGCAGCCCAGGGGGTTATTCCTACGAGCAGTACTTC.

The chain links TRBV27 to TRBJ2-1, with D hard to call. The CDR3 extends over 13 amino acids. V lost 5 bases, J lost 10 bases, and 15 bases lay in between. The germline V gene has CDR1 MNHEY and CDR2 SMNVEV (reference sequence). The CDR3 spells CASSPDRVKEQFF. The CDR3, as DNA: TGTGCCAGCAGTCCCGACCGGGTCAAAGAGCAGTTCTTC.

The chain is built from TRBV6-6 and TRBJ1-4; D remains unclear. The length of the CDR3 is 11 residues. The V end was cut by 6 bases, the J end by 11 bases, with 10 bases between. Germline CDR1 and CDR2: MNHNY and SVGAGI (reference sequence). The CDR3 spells CASRAGGKLFF. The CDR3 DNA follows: TGTGCCAGCAGGGCGGGCGGGAAACTGTTTTTT.

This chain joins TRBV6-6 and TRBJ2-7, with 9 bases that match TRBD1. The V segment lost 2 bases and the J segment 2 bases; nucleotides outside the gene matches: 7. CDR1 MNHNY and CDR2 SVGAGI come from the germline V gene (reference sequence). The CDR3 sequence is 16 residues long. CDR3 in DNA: TGTGCCAGCAGTTACAAGCGGACAGGGGAGGCCTACGAGCAGTACTTC. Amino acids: CASSYKRTGEAYEQYF.

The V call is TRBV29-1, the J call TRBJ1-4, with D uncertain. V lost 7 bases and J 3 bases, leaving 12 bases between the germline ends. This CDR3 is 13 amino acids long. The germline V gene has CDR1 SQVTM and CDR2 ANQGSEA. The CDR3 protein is CSARHGANEKLFF. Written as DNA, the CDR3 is TGCAGCGCACGACACGGAGCTAATGAAAAACTGTTTTTT.

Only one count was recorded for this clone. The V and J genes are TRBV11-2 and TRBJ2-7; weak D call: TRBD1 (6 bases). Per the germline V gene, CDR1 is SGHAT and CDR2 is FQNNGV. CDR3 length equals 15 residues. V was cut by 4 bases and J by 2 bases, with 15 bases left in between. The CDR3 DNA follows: TGTGCCAGCAGCTCGGGGACATCTTTCGCCTACGAGCAGTACTTC. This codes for CASSSGTSFAYEQYF.